This T cell receptor (beta chain) came from a study of post-analysis software for immune sequencing data. cDNA libraries of TCR beta carried unique molecular identifiers. TCRdb passed the PCR reads through MiXCR, listing each CDR3 protein once. The sample consists of hundreds of thousands of distinct CDR3 sequences, 25% to 30% of them appearing once. The CDR3 contains 12 residues. Looked up from germline, CDR1 is DFQATT and CDR2 is SNEGSKA (reference sequence). Regarding the study as a whole: Higher frequency in patients than in controls was seen for a handful of TRBV segments, with TRBV5-6, TRBV5-1 and TRBV20-1 among them. Relative to controls, patients with multiple sclerosis showed significantly lower normalized Chao1 diversity.

Note on this clonotype: Its antigen is still unknown. One junction end does not reproduce the germline sequence, and a read error may be involved.

The clonotype originates from a girl aged 5 to 17 with multiple sclerosis. The V and J genes are TRBV20-1 and TRBJ2-3; D uncertain. The material sequenced was blood. Here the CDR3 DNA reads TGCAGGGCTAATCGAAACGGGGATACGCAGTATTTT. This codes for CRANRNGDTQYF.